The clone carrying this T cell receptor beta chain was counted ten times or more. This CDR3 has 14 amino acids. Trimming removed 3 bases at V and 1 base at J, with 8 bases between. CDR1 is MGHDK, CDR2 SYGVNS, per germline. The data are from a study of T cells after yellow fever vaccination. TCRdb reprocessed the 5' RACE reads with MiXCR, giving one entry per CDR3 protein. The sample gives a few hundred thousand distinct CDR3 sequences, roughly 6.8% of which show up once; approximately 1.1% is in the top ten. The TCR was taken from a man aged 30 to 39 who received the YFV17D yellow fever vaccine. The source was CD4+ T cells sorted from PBMCs, collected on the day of the yellow fever booster vaccination. The chain carries TRBV25-1 and TRBJ2-3, with a possible D match to TRBD1 (5 bases). The CDR3 protein is CASSDPRGTDTQYF. CDR3 in DNA: TGTGCCAGCAGTGATCCCAGGGGCACAGATACGCAGTATTTT.